A selection of T cell receptor beta chains follows, all from one sample in a study of graft-versus-host responses after intestinal transplantation. Assay used: immunoSEQ multiplex PCR; TCRdb lists only in-frame clones, some missing. Found here are about 88,000 clones, roughly 90% of them singletons; the top ten hold about 0.34%. These receptors lack a known antigen. The source was unstimulated CD4+ T cells sorted from spleen or lymph node cells, collected before transplant. Receptors originate from a human donor who was the organ donor for an intestinal transplant. CDR3s include the opening cysteine and the closing phenylalanine or tryptophan. Fields, in order: V gene, clone size, D gene, J gene, CDR3 DNA, CDR3 protein. D genes are given only for firm matches. Where a row states a size, it is once, few, many or the class of an expanded clone; other rows omit it.

>TRBV6-5|.|.|TRBJ2-7
TGTGCCAGCAGGGGCCCCGCCGAGCAGTACTTC
CASRGPAEQYF
>TRBV19|.|TRBD1|TRBJ1-5
TGTGCCTCATCCGGGACAGGGAGCAATCAGCCCCAGCATTTT
CASSGTGSNQPQHF
>TRBV28|.|.|TRBJ2-3
TGTGCCAGCAGCCGCAAGATGACAGCCAGCACAGATACGCAGTATTTT
CASSRKMTASTDTQYF
>TRBV25-1|.|TRBD1|TRBJ2-7
TGTGCCAGCAGTGAGCTATCTAAGGGACAGGGCCCCTACGAGCAGTACTTC
CASSELSKGQGPYEQYF
>TRBV7-3|.|.|TRBJ2-7
TGTGCCAGCAGCTTAAAGGCCGGGACACCCTCCTACGAGCAGTACTTC
CASSLKAGTPSYEQYF
>TRBV28|.|TRBD1|TRBJ2-3
TGTGCCAGCAGTTCCACAGGGGCGTTCACAGATACGCAGTATTTT
CASSSTGAFTDTQYF
>TRBV7-8|.|TRBD1|TRBJ2-1
TGTGCCAGCAGCCTACCCCGTGGCAGGGGGCTGTCCTACAATGAGCAGTTCTTC
CASSLPRGRGLSYNEQFF
>TRBV9|.|.|TRBJ2-6
TGTGCCAGCAGCACGAGGGGGACTGGGGCCAACGTCCTGACTTTC
CASSTRGTGANVLTF
>TRBV6-5|.|.|TRBJ1-6
TGTGCCAGCAGACCGGGTCTCCCTTATTCACCCCTCCACTTT
CASRPGLPYSPLHF
>TRBV19|.|.|TRBJ2-6
TGTGCCAGTAGGGGGTTACAGGAAATCACCTCTGGGGCCAACGTCCTGACTTTC
CASRGLQEITSGANVLTF
>TRBV4-2|.|.|TRBJ2-7
TGTGCCAGCAGCCACACGATGAGCTACGAGCAGTACTTC
CASSHTMSYEQYF
>TRBV7-2|.|.|TRBJ2-1
TGTGCCAGCAGCTTGGGTCCTAGCTCCTACAATGAGCAGTTCTTC
CASSLGPSSYNEQFF
>TRBV4-2|few|TRBD2|TRBJ2-5
TGTGCCAGCAGCCCGAAGGGCGGGGGGGCAGGAGAGACCCAGTACTTC
CASSPKGGGAGETQYF
>TRBV2|.|.|TRBJ2-2
TGTGCCAGCAGTGCCTGGACGAGGGATCCCGGGGAGCTGTTTTTT
CASSAWTRDPGELFF
>TRBV30|.|.|TRBJ1-2
TGTGCCTGGAGGGCCGGGGCTAACTATGGCTACACCTTC
CAWRAGANYGYTF
>TRBV25-1|.|.|TRBJ1-1
TGTGCTGGGGGGGGCGCACACACTGAAGCTTTCTTT
CAGGGAHTEAFF
>TRBV6-1|.|.|TRBJ2-1
TGTGCCAGCAGTGAAGCAGGTGGAGCCGTCAATGAGCAGTTCTTC
CASSEAGGAVNEQFF
>TRBV6-5|.|TRBD1|TRBJ1-1
TGTGCCAGCAGTGCTGGACAGGGGGGACGAGCTTTCTTT
CASSAGQGGRAFF
>TRBV28|.|.|TRBJ1-5
TGTGCCAGCAGTTCGGGTCAGCCCCAGCATTTT
CASSSGQPQHF
>TRBV6-1|.|TRBD1|TRBJ2-7
TGTGCCAGCAGTGAGACAGGGGGCGCCTACGAGCAGTACTTC
CASSETGGAYEQYF
>TRBV2|.|TRBD1|TRBJ1-2
TGTGCCAGCAGTGAACGGACAGGGGGTAACTATGGCTACACCTTC
CASSERTGGNYGYTF
>TRBV18|.|TRBD1|TRBJ2-5
TGTGCCAGCTCACCAGTGATTCAGGGGGTGGAGACCCAGTACTTC
CASSPVIQGVETQYF
>TRBV4-1|.|TRBD2|TRBJ2-3
TGCGCCAGCAGCCATGGGTGGGACTACCCCACAGATACGCAGTATTTT
CASSHGWDYPTDTQYF
>TRBV18|.|.|TRBJ1-1
TGTGCCAGCTCACCCGTGACAGCCATGAACACTGAAGCTTTCTTT
CASSPVTAMNTEAFF
>TRBV6-1|.|.|TRBJ2-7
TGTGCCAGCAGGGACACCTACGAGCAGTACTTC
CASRDTYEQYF
>TRBV9|.|.|TRBJ2-7
TGTGCCAGCAGCGTAGGCCATGGGCCCTACGAGCAGTACTTC
CASSVGHGPYEQYF